The 7 T cell receptor beta chains below all came from one sample that was sequenced in a study of blood T cell repertoires in COVID-19 (TCRdb year 2020). The library was built by means of the immunoSEQ multiplex PCR assay. Drawn from immuneACCESS, this table holds only the in-frame rearrangements with V and J called that TCRdb kept. Clones are partly lost; checked studies trace under half to an unresolved V gene and leave the rest unexplained. Counted in this sample were about 81,000 clones; around 90% of them appeared once. The ten largest clones represent 4.8% of the sample. Sequenced sample: peripheral blood. The receptors originated from an elderly woman with acute or convalescent COVID-19.

The chain is built from TRBV29-1 and TRBJ1-5; TRBD1 matches at 11 bases. V shed 4 bases, J shed 4 bases, and the junction held 6 bases outside the gene matches. Per germline, CDR1 SQVTM and CDR2 ANQGSEA. The CDR3 consists of 15 residues. CDR3 sequence (DNA): TGCAGCGTTGCCCACGGGACAGGGGGGAATCAGCCCCAGCATTTT. Protein sequence: CSVAHGTGGNQPQHF.

The chain recombines TRBV4-3 with TRBJ1-2; no definite D call. This CDR3 has 15 residues. Germline lookup yields CDR1 LGHNA and CDR2 YSLEER. Trimming stripped 0 bases from V and 4 bases from J, with 12 bases between. The CDR3 loop is CASSQEIDTIYGYTF. The CDR3 bases are TGCGCCAGCAGCCAAGAAATTGACACGATCTATGGCTACACCTTC.

The V and J genes are TRBV7-9 and TRBJ2-7, with 7 bases lining up with TRBD2. CDR1 and CDR2 from the germline V gene are SEHNR and FQNEAQ (reference sequence). The length of the CDR3 is 14 residues. Trimming cost V 5 bases and J 6 bases; bases outside gene matches: 10. Here the CDR3 DNA reads TGTGCCAGCAGCCCGGGACGGGGGGAGGGCGAGCAGTACTTC. Protein: CASSPGRGEGEQYF.

The rearrangement joins TRBV6-2 or TRBV6-3 to TRBJ2-5; 7 bases map to TRBD2. The CDR3 covers 12 residues. Looked up from germline, CDR1 is MNHEY and CDR2 is SVGEGT. After removal of 7 bases from V and 4 bases from J, the junction contained 3 bases not matched to a gene. As DNA, the CDR3 is TGTGCCAGCAACCCGGGGGGAGAGACCCAGTACTTC. This sequence encodes CASNPGGETQYF.

This clone appeared once. The chain employs TRBV7-3 and TRBJ1-1; D call uncertain. The CDR3 is 13 residues long. Trimming left V 5 bases short and J 5 bases short, with 12 bases between. From germline, CDR1 is SGHTA and CDR2 FQGTGA. The CDR3 DNA sequence: TGTGCCAGCAGCAGGACCGGGGAGACTGAAGCTTTCTTT. Amino acids: CASSRTGETEAFF.

The rearrangement joins TRBV30 to TRBJ2-3, with 7 bases identical to TRBD2. The germline V gene encodes CDR1 GTSNPN and CDR2 SVGIG (reference sequence). The trim removed 0 bases at V and 3 bases at J, leaving 21 bases unmatched. The CDR3 contains 20 residues. This CDR3 is CAWSVWAGTLAEDITDTQYF. In DNA form, the CDR3 reads TGTGCCTGGAGTGTATGGGCAGGGACCCTAGCGGAAGACATAACAGATACGCAGTATTTT.

The V gene is TRBV9, the J gene TRBJ1-6; maybe TRBD1 (6 bases). Germline CDR1 and CDR2: SGDLS and YYNGEE. Trimming cost V 2 bases and J 10 bases, with 10 bases left between them. The length of the CDR3 is 13 residues. The CDR3 nucleotides are TGTGCCAGCAGCGTTACAGGGCAATCACCCCTCCACTTT. This translates into CASSVTGQSPLHF.